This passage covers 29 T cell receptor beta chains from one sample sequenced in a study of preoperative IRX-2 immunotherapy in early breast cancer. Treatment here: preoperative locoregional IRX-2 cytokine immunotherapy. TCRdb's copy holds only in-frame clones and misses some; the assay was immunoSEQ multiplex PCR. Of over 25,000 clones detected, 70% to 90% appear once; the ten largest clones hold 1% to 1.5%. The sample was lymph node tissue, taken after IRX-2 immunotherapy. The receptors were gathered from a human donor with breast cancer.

The CDR3 nucleotides read TGTGCCAGCAGCTTAGGCCAGGGGGCTGGTGGCTACACCTTC. Translating it yields CASSLGQGAGGYTF. The chain combines TRBV7-6 with TRBJ1-2; 8 bases map to TRBD1. Per the germline V gene, CDR1 is SGHVS and CDR2 is FNYEAQ. J was trimmed by 7 bases and V by 1 base; bases with no gene match: 5. CDR3 length equals 14 residues.

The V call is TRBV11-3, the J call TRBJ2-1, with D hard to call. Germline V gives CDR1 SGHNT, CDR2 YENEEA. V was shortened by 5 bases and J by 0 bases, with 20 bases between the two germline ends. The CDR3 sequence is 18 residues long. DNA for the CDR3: TGTGCCAGCAGCCATGTTTCACCCCAGGAGAGCTCCTACAATGAGCAGTTCTTC. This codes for CASSHVSPQESSYNEQFF.

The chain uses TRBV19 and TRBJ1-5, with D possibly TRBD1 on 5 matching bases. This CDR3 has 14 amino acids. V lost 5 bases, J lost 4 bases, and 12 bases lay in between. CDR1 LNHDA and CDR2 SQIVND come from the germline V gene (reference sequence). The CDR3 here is CASSFGRANQPQHF. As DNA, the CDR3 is TGTGCCAGTAGTTTCGGCAGGGCTAATCAGCCCCAGCATTTT.

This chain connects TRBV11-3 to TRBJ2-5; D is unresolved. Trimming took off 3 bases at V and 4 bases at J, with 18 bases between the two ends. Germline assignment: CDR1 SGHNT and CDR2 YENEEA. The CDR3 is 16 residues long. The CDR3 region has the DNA TGTGCCAGCAGCTTGGGTGAGAGCCCTGGGATAGAGACCCAGTACTTC. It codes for CASSLGESPGIETQYF.

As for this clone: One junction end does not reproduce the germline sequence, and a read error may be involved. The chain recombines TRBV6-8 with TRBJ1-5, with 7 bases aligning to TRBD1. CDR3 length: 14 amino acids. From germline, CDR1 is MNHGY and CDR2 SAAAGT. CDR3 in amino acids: CAISLSGGNQPQHF. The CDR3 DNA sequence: TGTGCCATCAGTCTTTCAGGGGGGAATCAGCCCCAGCATTTT.

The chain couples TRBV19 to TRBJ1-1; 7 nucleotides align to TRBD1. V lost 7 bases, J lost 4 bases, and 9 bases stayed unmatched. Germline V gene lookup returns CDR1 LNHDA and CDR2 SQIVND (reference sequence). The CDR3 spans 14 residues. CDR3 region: CASIDRAQGTEAFF. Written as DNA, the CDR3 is TGTGCCAGTATTGACAGGGCGCAGGGCACTGAAGCTTTCTTT.

The CDR3 spells CASSYSLAGNTGELFF. In DNA form, the CDR3 reads TGTGCCAGCAGTTACTCGCTAGCGGGGAACACCGGGGAGCTGTTTTTT. The chain uses TRBV6-8 and TRBJ2-2, with 8 nucleotides matching TRBD2. The V gene end was trimmed by 0 bases and the J gene end by 1 base; junction bases not matched to a gene: 1. The V gene's germline CDR1 is MNHGY and CDR2 SAAAGT. The CDR3 totals 16 residues.

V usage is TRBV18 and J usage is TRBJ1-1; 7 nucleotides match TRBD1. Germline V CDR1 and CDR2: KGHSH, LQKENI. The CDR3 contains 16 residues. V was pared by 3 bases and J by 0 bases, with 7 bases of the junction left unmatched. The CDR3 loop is CASSPSTGFVNTEAFF. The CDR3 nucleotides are TGTGCCAGCTCACCTTCGACAGGGTTTGTGAACACTGAAGCTTTCTTT.

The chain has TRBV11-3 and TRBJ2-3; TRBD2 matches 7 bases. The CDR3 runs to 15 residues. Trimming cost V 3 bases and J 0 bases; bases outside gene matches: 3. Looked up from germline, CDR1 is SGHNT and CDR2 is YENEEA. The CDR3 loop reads CASSLGGGSTDTQYF. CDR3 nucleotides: TGTGCCAGCAGCTTGGGCGGGGGAAGCACAGATACGCAGTATTTT.

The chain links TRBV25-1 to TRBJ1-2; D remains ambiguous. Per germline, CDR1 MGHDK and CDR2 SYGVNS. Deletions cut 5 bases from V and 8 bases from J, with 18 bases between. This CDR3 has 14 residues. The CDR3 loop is CASSTREPPKGYTF. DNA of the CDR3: TGTGCCAGCAGTACCCGGGAGCCACCTAAAGGCTACACCTTC.

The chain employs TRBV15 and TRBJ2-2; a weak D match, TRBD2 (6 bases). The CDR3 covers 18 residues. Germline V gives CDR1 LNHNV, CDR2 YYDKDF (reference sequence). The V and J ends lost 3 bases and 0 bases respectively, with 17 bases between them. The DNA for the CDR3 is TGTGCCACCAGCAGTATTTTTAGCGGAGTCTCGAACACCGGGGAGCTGTTTTTT. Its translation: CATSSIFSGVSNTGELFF.

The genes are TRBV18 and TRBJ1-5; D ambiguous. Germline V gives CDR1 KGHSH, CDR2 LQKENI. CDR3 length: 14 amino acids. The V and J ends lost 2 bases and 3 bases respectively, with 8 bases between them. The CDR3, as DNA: TGTGCCAGCTCACCAGGGAGCGCCAATCAGCCCCAGCATTTT. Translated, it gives CASSPGSANQPQHF.

This CDR3 reads CASSYEQGYQPQHF. CDR3 nucleotides: TGTGCCAGCAGTTACGAACAGGGGTATCAGCCCCAGCATTTT. J is TRBJ1-5 and V is TRBV6-8; 7 bases fit TRBD1. The V gene end was trimmed by 2 bases and the J gene end by 5 bases; junction bases not matched to a gene: 3. Germline V gene sequence: CDR1 MNHGY, CDR2 SAAAGT. The CDR3 length is 14 residues.

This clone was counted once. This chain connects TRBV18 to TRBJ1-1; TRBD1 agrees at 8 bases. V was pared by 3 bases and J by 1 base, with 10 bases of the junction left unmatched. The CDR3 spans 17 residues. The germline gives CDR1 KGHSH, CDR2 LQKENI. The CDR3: CASSPFGQGIPNTEAFF. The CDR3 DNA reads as TGTGCCAGCTCACCCTTTGGACAGGGCATACCGAACACTGAAGCTTTCTTT.

The CDR3 sequence is CASSLASGRGQETQYF. The CDR3 coding sequence is TGTGCCAGCAGCTTAGCCTCGGGGAGGGGCCAAGAGACCCAGTACTTC. The chain joins TRBV9 to TRBJ2-5; 7 nucleotides match TRBD2. The CDR3 totals 16 residues. The V segment lost 4 bases and the J segment 1 base; nucleotides outside the gene matches: 10. Germline assignment: CDR1 SGDLS and CDR2 YYNGEE.

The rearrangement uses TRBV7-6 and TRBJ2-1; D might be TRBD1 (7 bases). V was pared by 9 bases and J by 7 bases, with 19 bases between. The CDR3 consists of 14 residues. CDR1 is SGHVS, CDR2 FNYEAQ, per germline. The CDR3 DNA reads TGTGCCAGAACCAGGGGGGCAGAACCTAATGAGCAGTTCTTC. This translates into CARTRGAEPNEQFF.

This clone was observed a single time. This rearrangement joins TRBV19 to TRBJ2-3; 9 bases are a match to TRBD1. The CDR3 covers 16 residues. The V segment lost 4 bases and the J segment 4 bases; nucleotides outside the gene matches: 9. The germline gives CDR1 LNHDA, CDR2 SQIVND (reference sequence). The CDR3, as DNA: TGTGCCAGTAGTAGCCTCGGGACAGGGCTCCCAGATACGCAGTATTTT. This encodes CASSSLGTGLPDTQYF. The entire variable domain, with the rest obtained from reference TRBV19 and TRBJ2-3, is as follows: DGGITQSPKYLFRKEGQNVTLSCEQNLNHDAMYWYRQDPGQGLRLIYYSQIVNDFQKGDIAEGYSVSREKKESFPLTVTSAQKNPTAFYLCASSSLGTGLPDTQYFGPGTRLTVL.

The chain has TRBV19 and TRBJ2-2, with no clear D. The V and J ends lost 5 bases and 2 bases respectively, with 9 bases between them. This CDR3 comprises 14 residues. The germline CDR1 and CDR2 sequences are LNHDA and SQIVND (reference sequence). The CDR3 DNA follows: TGTGCCAGTAGTTCCCTCGCCAACACCGGGGAGCTGTTTTTT. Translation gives CASSSLANTGELFF.

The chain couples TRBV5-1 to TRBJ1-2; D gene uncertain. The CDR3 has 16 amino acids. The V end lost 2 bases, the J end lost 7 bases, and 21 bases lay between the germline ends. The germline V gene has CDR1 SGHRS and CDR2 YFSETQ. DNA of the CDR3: TGCGCCAGCAGCTTTAGGGAGCGGCCCCAGGATTTTGGCTACACCTTC. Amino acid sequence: CASSFRERPQDFGYTF.

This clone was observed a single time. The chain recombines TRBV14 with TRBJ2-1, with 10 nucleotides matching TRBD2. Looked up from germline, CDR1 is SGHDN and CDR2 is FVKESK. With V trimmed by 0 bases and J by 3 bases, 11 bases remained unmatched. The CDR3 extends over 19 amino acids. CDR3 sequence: CASSQEGLAGAGFYNEQFF. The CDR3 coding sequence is TGTGCCAGCAGCCAAGAAGGCCTAGCGGGGGCCGGATTCTACAATGAGCAGTTCTTC.

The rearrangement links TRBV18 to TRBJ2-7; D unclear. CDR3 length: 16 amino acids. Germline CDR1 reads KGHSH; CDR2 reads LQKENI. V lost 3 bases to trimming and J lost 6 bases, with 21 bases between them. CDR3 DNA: TGTGCCAGCTCACCGGTTTTGTGGGGAAGCCTTCGCGAGCAGTACTTC. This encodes CASSPVLWGSLREQYF.

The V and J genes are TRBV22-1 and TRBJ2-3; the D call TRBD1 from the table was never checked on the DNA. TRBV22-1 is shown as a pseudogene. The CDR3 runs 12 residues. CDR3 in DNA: TGTGCCAGCAGTTTGGGCGTCGATACGCAGTATTTT. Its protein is CASSLGVDTQYF.

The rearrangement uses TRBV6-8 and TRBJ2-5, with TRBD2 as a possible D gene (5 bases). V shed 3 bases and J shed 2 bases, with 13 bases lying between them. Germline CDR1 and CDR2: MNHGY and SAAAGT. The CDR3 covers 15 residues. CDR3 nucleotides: TGTGCCAGCAGTTATGCTAGCTTGGGGCAAGAGACCCAGTACTTC. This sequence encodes CASSYASLGQETQYF.

The CDR3 loop reads CASSLLGGGALQETQYF. The CDR3, as DNA: TGTGCCAGCAGCTTATTAGGAGGCGGGGCCCTCCAAGAGACCCAGTACTTC. The J gene is TRBJ2-5, the V gene TRBV11-1; tentative D call: TRBD2 (6 bases). The V gene lost 2 bases and the J gene lost 1 base, with 17 bases spanning the gap. This CDR3 is 17 amino acids long. The germline gives CDR1 SGHAT, CDR2 FQDESV (reference sequence).

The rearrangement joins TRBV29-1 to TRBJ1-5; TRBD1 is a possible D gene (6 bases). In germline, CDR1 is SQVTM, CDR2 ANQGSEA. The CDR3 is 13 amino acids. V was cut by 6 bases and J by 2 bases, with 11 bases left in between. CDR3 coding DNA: TGCAGCGTCCTACAGGGAGGCAATCAGCCCCAGCATTTT. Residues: CSVLQGGNQPQHF.

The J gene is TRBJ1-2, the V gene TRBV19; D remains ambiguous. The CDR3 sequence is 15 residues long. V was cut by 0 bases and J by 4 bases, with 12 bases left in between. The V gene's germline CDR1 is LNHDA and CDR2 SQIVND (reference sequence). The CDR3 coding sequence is TGTGCCAGTAGTATAGATAACGCTCTGGGCTATGGCTACACCTTC. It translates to CASSIDNALGYGYTF.

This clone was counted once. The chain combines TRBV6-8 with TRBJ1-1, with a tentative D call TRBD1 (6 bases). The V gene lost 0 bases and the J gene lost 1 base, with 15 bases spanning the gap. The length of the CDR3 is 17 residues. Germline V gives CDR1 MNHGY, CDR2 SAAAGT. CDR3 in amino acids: CASSYSPNRERNTEAFF. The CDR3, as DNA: TGTGCCAGCAGTTACTCGCCGAACAGGGAGCGGAACACTGAAGCTTTCTTT.

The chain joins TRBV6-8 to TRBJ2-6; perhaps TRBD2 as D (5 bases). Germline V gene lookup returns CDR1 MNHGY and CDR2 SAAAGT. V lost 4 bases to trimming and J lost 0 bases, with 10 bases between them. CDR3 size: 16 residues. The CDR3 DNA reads TGTGCCAGCAGTTTGCGGAGGAGCTCTGGGGCCAACGTCCTGACTTTC. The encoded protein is CASSLRRSSGANVLTF.

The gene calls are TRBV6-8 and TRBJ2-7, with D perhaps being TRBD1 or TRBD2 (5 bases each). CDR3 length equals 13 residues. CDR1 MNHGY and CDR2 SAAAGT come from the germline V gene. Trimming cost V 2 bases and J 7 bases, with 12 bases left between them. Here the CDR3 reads CASSYPGTREQYF. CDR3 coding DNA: TGTGCCAGCAGTTACCCAGGGACGCGTGAGCAGTACTTC.